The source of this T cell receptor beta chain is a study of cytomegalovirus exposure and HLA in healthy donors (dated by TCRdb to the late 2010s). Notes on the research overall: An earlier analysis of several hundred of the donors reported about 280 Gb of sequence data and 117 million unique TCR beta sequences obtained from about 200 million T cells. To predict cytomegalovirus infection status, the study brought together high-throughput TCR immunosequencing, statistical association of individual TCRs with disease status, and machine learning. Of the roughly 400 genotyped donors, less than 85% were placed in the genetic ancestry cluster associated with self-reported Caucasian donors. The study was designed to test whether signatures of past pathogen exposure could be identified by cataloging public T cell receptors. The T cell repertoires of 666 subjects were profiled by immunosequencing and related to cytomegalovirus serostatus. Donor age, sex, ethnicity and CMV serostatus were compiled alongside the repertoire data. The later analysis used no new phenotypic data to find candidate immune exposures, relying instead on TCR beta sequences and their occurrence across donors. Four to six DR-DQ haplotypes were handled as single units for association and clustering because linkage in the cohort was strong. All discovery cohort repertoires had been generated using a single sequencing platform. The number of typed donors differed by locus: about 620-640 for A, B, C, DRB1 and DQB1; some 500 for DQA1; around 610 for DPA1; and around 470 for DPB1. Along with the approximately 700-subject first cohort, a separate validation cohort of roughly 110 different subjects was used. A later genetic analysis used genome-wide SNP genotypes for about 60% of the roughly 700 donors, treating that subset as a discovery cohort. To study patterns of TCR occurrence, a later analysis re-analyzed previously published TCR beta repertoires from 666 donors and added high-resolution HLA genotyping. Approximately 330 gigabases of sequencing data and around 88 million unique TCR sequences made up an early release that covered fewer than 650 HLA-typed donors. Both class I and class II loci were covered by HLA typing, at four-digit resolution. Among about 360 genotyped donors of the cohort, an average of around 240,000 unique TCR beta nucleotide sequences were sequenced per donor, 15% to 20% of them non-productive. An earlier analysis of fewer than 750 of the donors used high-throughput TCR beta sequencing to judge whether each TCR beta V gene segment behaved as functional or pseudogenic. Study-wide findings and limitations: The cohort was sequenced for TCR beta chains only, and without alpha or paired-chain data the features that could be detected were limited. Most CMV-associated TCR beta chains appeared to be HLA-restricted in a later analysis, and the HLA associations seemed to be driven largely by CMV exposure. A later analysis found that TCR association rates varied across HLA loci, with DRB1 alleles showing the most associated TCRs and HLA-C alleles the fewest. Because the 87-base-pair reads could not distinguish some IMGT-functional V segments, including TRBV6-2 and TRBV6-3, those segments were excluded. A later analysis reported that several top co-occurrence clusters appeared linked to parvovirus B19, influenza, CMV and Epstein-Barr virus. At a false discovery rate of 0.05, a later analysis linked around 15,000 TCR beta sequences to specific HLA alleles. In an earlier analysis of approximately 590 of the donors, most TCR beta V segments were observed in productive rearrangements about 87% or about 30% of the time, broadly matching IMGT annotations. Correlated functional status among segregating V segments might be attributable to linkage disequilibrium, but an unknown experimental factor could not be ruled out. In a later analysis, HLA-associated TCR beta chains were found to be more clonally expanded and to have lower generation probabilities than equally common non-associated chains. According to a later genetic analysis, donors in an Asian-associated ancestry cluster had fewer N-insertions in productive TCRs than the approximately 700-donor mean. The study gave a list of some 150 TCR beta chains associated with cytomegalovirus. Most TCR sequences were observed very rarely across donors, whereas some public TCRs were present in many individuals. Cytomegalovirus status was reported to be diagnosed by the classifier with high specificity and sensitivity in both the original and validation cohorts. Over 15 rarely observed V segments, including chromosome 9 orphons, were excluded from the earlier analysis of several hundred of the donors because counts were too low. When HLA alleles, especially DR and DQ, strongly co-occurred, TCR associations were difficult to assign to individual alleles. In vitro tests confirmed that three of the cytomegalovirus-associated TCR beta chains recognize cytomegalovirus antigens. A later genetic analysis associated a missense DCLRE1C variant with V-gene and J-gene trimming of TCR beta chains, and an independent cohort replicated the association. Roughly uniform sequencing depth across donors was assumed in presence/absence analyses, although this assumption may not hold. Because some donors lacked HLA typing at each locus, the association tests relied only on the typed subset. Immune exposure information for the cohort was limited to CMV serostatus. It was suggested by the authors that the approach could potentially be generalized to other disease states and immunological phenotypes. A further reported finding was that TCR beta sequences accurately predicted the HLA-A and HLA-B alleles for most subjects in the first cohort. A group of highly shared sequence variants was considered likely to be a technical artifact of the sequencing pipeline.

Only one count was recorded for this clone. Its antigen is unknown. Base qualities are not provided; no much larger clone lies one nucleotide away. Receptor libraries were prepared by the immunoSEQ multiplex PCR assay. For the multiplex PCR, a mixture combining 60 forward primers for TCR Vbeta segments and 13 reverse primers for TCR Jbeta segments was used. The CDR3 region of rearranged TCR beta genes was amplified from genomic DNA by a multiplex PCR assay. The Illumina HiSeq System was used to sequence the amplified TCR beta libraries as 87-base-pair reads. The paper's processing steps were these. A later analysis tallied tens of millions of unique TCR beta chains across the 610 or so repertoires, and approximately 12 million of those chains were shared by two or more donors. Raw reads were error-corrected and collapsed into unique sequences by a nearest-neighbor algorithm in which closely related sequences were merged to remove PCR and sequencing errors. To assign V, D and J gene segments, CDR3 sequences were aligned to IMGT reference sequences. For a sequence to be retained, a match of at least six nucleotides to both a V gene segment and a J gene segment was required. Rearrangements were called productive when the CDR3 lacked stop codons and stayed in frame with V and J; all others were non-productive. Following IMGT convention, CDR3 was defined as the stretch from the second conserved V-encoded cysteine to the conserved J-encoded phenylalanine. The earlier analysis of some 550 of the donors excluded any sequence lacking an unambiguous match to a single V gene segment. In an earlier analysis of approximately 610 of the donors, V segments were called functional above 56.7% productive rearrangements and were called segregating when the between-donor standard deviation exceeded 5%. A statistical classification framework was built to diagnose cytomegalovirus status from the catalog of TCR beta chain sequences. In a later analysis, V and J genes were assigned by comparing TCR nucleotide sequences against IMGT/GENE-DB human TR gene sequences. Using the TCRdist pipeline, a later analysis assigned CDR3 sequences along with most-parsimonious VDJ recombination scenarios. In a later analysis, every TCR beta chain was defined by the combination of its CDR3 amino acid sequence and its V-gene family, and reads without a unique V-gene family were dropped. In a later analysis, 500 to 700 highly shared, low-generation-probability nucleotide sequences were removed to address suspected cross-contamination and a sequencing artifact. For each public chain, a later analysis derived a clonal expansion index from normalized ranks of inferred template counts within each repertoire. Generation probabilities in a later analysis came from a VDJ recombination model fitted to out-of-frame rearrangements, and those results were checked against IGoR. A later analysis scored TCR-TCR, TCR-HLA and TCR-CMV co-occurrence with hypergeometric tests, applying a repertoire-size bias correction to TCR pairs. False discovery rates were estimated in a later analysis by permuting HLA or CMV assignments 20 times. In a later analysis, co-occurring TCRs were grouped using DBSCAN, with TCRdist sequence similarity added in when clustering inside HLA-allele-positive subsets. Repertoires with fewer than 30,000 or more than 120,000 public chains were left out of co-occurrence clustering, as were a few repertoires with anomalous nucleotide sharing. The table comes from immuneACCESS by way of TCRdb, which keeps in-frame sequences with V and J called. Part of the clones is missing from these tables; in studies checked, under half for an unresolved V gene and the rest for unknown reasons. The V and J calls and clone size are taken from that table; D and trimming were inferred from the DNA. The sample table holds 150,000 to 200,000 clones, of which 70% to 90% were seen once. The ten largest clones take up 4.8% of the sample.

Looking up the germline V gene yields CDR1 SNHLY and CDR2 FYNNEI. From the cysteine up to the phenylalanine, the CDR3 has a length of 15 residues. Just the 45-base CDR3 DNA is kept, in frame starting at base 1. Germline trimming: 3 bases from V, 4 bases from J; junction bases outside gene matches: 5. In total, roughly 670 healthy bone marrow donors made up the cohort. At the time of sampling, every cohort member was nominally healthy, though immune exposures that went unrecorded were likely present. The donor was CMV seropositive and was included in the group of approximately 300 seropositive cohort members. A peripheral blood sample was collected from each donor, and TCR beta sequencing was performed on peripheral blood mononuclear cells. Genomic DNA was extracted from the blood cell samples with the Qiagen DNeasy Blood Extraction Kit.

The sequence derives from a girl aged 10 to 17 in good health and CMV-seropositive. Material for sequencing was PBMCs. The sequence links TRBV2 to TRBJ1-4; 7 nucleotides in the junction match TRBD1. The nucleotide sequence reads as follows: TGTGCCAGCAGTGACGACAGGGCCGATAATGAAAAACTGTTTTTT. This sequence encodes CASSDDRADNEKLFF.